What follows is one T cell receptor beta chain and its context. TCRdb's table, derived via immunoSEQ multiplex PCR, lists solely in-frame clones and lacks some. Of 14,000 or so clones listed, 71% were seen once; the top ten hold almost 3%. V was shortened by 2 bases and J by 15 bases, with 17 bases between the two germline ends. The germline gives CDR1 SQVTM, CDR2 ANQGSEA. The CDR3 loop spans 12 amino acids. Time point given: after neoadjuvant nivolumab, at surgical resection. PBMCs were not maintained or expanded in culture before analysis. The sample belongs to a study of neoadjuvant anti-PD-1 for oral cavity cancer. Across the whole study: Nivolumab at 3 mg/kg was mostly given biweekly, three to four doses, pre-surgery. Patients without progression received a fourth nivolumab dose around day 43, then surgical resection on days 50-56.

The V and J genes are TRBV29-1 and TRBJ2-1; D is uncertain. The sample consisted of PBMCs, taken after nivolumab (anti-PD-1) treatment. This TCR was sampled from a person aged 40-85 years with oral cavity squamous cell carcinoma. DNA of the CDR3: TGCAGCGTTGAACGGGTTAGTACAGAGGTGTTCTTC. It yields the protein CSVERVSTEVFF.